A selection of T cell receptor beta chains follows, all from one sample in a study of blood T cell repertoires in COVID-19. Only in-frame clones appear in the TCRdb table, and some are missing; sequencing was by immunoSEQ multiplex PCR. The sample has around 260,000 clones, approximately 88% seen once. The sequencing input was peripheral blood. The receptors derive from a human donor in a cohort sampled during active COVID-19. The CDR3 runs from the conserved cysteine through the conserved F or W. The D gene is left open where the match is weak. Clone size is shown for a subset of rows, as once, few, many or a class of expanded clone.

CASSQGAGRVSSGANVLTF | TGCGCCAGCAGCCAAGGAGCGGGCAGGGTGAGCTCTGGGGCCAACGTCCTGACTTTC | TRBJ2-6 | TRBV4-1 | . | once
CASSLHGRQETQYF | TGTGCCAGCAGCTTACATGGCAGACAAGAGACCCAGTACTTC | TRBJ2-5 | TRBV7-3 | . | .
CASSERLAGGDEQFF | TGTGCCAGCAGCGAAAGACTAGCGGGAGGCGATGAGCAGTTCTTC | TRBJ2-1 | TRBV13 | TRBD2 | few
CASSQERGGWMNTEAFF | TGCGCCAGCAGCCAAGAAAGGGGAGGGTGGATGAACACTGAAGCTTTCTTT | TRBJ1-1 | TRBV4-3 | . | .
CASSLDAGTGAQPQHF | TGTGCCAGCAGCTTAGATGCCGGGACAGGGGCTCAGCCCCAGCATTTT | TRBJ1-5 | TRBV11-2 | TRBD1 | .
CASSPLPGQGGQPQHF | TGTGCCAGTAGTCCCCTTCCGGGACAGGGCGGTCAGCCCCAGCATTTT | TRBJ1-5 | TRBV19 | TRBD1 | few
CASSPEGRPNSPLHF | TGCGCCAGCAGCCCGGAGGGCAGGCCCAATTCACCCCTCCACTTT | TRBJ1-6 | TRBV5-1 | . | .
CASSPQAGGYEQYF | TGTGCCAGCTCACCCCAGGCAGGGGGGTACGAGCAGTACTTC | TRBJ2-7 | TRBV18 | . | .
CASSYTRHWNTEAFF | TGTGCCAGCAGTTACACGCGCCACTGGAACACTGAAGCTTTCTTT | TRBJ1-1 | TRBV6-6 | . | few
CASRRTGNTEAFF | TGTGCCAGCAGGCGAACAGGGAACACTGAAGCTTTCTTT | TRBJ1-1 | TRBV28 | . | .
CASSKGAGGTEAFF | TGTGCCAGCAGCAAGGGGGCTGGGGGCACTGAAGCTTTCTTT | TRBJ1-1 | TRBV7-3 | TRBD1 | .
CASADRGPYEQYF | TGTGCCAGCGCAGACAGGGGGCCGTACGAGCAGTACTTC | TRBJ2-7 | TRBV6-5 | TRBD1 | .
CAGGGANVLTF | TGTGCCGGCGGTGGGGCCAACGTCCTGACTTTC | TRBJ2-6 | TRBV10-3 | . | .
CASNWAGNYEQYF | TGCGCCAGCAATTGGGCAGGAAACTACGAGCAGTACTTC | TRBJ2-7 | TRBV5-1 | . | .
CASSRQGLSEKLFF | TGCGCCAGCAGCCGACAGGGTCTGAGCGAAAAACTGTTTTTT | TRBJ1-4 | TRBV4-1 | TRBD1 | .
CAWIDGGYSYEQYF | TGTGCCTGGATTGACGGGGGGTATTCCTACGAGCAGTACTTC | TRBJ2-7 | TRBV30 | TRBD2 | .
CASSQIRGLGQPQHF | TGTGCCAGCAGTCAGATCAGGGGGCTCGGTCAGCCCCAGCATTTT | TRBJ1-5 | TRBV28 | TRBD1 | few
CASSLADRRDSPLHF | TGCGCCAGCAGCTTGGCCGACAGGCGTGATTCACCCCTCCACTTT | TRBJ1-6 | TRBV5-1 | . | .
CASSTRPRGGETQYF | TGTGCCAGTTCTACTCGGCCGCGAGGCGGCGAGACCCAGTACTTC | TRBJ2-5 | TRBV19 | . | .
CASSPPVNTEAFF | TGTGCCAGCTCACCGCCGGTAAACACTGAAGCTTTCTTT | TRBJ1-1 | TRBV18 | . | .
CASSYPDSGAQETQYF | TGTGCCAGCAGTTACCCAGATAGCGGGGCACAAGAGACCCAGTACTTC | TRBJ2-5 | TRBV6-2/TRBV6-3 | TRBD2 | .
CASSSSGSFPDTQYF | TGTGCCAGCAGTTCCTCCGGGAGTTTCCCAGATACGCAGTATTTT | TRBJ2-3 | TRBV25-1 | . | few
CASSIDGAVRFSQPQHF | TGTGCCAGTAGTATAGATGGGGCAGTACGTTTCAGTCAGCCCCAGCATTTT | TRBJ1-5 | TRBV19 | . | .
CASSLGVINEKLFF | TGTGCCAGCAGCTTGGGCGTGATTAATGAAAAACTGTTTTTT | TRBJ1-4 | TRBV5-8 | . | once
CASSLGFGNSPLHF | TGTGCCAGCAGTTTAGGGTTCGGGAATTCACCCCTCCACTTT | TRBJ1-6 | TRBV27 | . | .
CASSLMPGGETQYF | TGTGCCAGCAGTTTAATGCCAGGGGGGGAGACCCAGTACTTC | TRBJ2-5 | TRBV28 | . | .
CAWSPGANTDTEAFF | TGTGCCTGGAGTCCAGGGGCTAATACTGACACTGAAGCTTTCTTT | TRBJ1-1 | TRBV30 | . | .
CASSYLGTGDSPLHF | TGTGCCAGCAGCTACCTGGGGACAGGGGACTCACCCCTCCACTTT | TRBJ1-6 | TRBV9 | TRBD1 | .
CASSFFRQGLNTEAFF | TGTGCCAGCAGTTTCTTCCGACAGGGCTTGAACACTGAAGCTTTCTTT | TRBJ1-1 | TRBV28 | TRBD1 | .
CASSTGGARAEAFF | TGTGCCAGCAGCACTGGGGGCGCCAGGGCTGAAGCTTTCTTT | TRBJ1-1 | TRBV5-6 | . | .
CATAPGLSNTGELFF | TGTGCCACCGCGCCCGGACTTTCGAACACCGGGGAGCTGTTTTTT | TRBJ2-2 | TRBV11-3 | . | .
CASSPLTNNSPLHF | TGTGCCAGCAGCCCGTTGACAAATAATTCACCCCTCCACTTT | TRBJ1-6 | TRBV9 | . | .
CASSPGGETQYF | TGTGCCAGCTCACCAGGAGGCGAGACCCAGTACTTC | TRBJ2-5 | TRBV18 | . | .
CASSLDRAGANVLTF | TGCGCCAGCAGCTTGGACAGGGCTGGGGCCAACGTCCTGACTTTC | TRBJ2-6 | TRBV5-1 | . | once
CASSSDVLAERLYEQYF | TGTGCCAGCAGTTCTGACGTACTAGCGGAGCGACTCTACGAGCAGTACTTC | TRBJ2-7 | TRBV6-2/TRBV6-3 | TRBD2 | .
CAWSVRTGGYNEQFF | TGTGCCTGGAGTGTACGGACAGGGGGCTACAATGAGCAGTTCTTC | TRBJ2-1 | TRBV30 | TRBD1 | many
CASSIGSGGNQPQHF | TGTGCCAGCTCAATTGGTTCAGGGGGCAATCAGCCCCAGCATTTT | TRBJ1-5 | TRBV18 | . | once
CSAQIDTQYF | TGCAGTGCCCAGATAGATACGCAGTATTTT | TRBJ2-3 | TRBV20-1 | . | .
CASSLALAGAIEQFF | TGTGCCAGCAGCTTAGCCCTAGCGGGCGCAATTGAGCAGTTCTTC | TRBJ2-1 | TRBV7-2 | TRBD2 | .
CASSLETTVSGNTIYF | TGTGCCAGCAGCTTAGAAACCACTGTCTCTGGAAACACCATATATTTT | TRBJ1-3 | TRBV7-9 | . | .
CASSLGAATGGYTF | TGTGCCAGCAGCTTGGGCGCGGCGACGGGGGGCTACACCTTC | TRBJ1-2 | TRBV7-2 | . | .
CASSLNRTGGPYEQYF | TGTGCCAGCAGCTTAAATAGGACAGGAGGCCCCTACGAGCAGTACTTC | TRBJ2-7 | TRBV7-6 | TRBD1 | .
CASRLDSSYGYTF | TGTGCCAGCAGGCTGGACAGCTCATATGGCTACACCTTC | TRBJ1-2 | TRBV27 | . | .